These T cell receptor beta chains were read from a single sample in a study of shared clonotypes between healthy human individuals. Sequenced by immunoSEQ multiplex PCR; TCRdb stores in-frame clones only, minus some. The table records 490,000 or so clones, around 78% of them present only once. The sequenced material came from PBMCs. The source is a woman aged 40 to 50 in good health. Some clones in this sample may be carry-over from other donors' samples. Both conserved end residues are part of each CDR3. Fields, in order: J gene, V gene, CDR3 protein.

J gene: TRBJ2-1; V gene: TRBV5-6; CDR3 protein: CASSLSSGGSYNEQFF
J gene: TRBJ2-2; V gene: TRBV18; CDR3 protein: CASHDLLLTGELFF
J gene: TRBJ2-2; V gene: TRBV7-2; CDR3 protein: CASSLALAGGRGTGELFF
J gene: TRBJ2-1; V gene: TRBV27; CDR3 protein: CASSLYTPEGLSEQFF
J gene: TRBJ1-3; V gene: TRBV2; CDR3 protein: CASRYRNSGNTIYF
J gene: TRBJ1-2; V gene: TRBV30; CDR3 protein: CAWSPALPAPRRGANYGYTF
J gene: TRBJ2-7; V gene: TRBV6-5; CDR3 protein: CASTKTLGGSYEQYF
J gene: TRBJ2-5; V gene: TRBV2; CDR3 protein: CASGGTVGETQYF
J gene: TRBJ2-1; V gene: TRBV29-1; CDR3 protein: CSVRANEQFF
J gene: TRBJ1-1; V gene: TRBV5-4; CDR3 protein: CASSSGGLGTEAFF
J gene: TRBJ2-2; V gene: TRBV18; CDR3 protein: CASSPQAEGGELFF
J gene: TRBJ1-3; V gene: TRBV7-9; CDR3 protein: CASSLVGDTIYF
J gene: TRBJ2-7; V gene: TRBV28; CDR3 protein: CASSKTPGEQYF
J gene: TRBJ2-4; V gene: TRBV28; CDR3 protein: CASSIPGPARAKNIQYF
J gene: TRBJ2-7; V gene: TRBV4-2; CDR3 protein: CASSQDRPAGAYEQYF
J gene: TRBJ2-1; V gene: TRBV7-2; CDR3 protein: CASSIRLAGVDASEQFF
J gene: TRBJ2-5; V gene: TRBV28; CDR3 protein: CASSALALGETQYF